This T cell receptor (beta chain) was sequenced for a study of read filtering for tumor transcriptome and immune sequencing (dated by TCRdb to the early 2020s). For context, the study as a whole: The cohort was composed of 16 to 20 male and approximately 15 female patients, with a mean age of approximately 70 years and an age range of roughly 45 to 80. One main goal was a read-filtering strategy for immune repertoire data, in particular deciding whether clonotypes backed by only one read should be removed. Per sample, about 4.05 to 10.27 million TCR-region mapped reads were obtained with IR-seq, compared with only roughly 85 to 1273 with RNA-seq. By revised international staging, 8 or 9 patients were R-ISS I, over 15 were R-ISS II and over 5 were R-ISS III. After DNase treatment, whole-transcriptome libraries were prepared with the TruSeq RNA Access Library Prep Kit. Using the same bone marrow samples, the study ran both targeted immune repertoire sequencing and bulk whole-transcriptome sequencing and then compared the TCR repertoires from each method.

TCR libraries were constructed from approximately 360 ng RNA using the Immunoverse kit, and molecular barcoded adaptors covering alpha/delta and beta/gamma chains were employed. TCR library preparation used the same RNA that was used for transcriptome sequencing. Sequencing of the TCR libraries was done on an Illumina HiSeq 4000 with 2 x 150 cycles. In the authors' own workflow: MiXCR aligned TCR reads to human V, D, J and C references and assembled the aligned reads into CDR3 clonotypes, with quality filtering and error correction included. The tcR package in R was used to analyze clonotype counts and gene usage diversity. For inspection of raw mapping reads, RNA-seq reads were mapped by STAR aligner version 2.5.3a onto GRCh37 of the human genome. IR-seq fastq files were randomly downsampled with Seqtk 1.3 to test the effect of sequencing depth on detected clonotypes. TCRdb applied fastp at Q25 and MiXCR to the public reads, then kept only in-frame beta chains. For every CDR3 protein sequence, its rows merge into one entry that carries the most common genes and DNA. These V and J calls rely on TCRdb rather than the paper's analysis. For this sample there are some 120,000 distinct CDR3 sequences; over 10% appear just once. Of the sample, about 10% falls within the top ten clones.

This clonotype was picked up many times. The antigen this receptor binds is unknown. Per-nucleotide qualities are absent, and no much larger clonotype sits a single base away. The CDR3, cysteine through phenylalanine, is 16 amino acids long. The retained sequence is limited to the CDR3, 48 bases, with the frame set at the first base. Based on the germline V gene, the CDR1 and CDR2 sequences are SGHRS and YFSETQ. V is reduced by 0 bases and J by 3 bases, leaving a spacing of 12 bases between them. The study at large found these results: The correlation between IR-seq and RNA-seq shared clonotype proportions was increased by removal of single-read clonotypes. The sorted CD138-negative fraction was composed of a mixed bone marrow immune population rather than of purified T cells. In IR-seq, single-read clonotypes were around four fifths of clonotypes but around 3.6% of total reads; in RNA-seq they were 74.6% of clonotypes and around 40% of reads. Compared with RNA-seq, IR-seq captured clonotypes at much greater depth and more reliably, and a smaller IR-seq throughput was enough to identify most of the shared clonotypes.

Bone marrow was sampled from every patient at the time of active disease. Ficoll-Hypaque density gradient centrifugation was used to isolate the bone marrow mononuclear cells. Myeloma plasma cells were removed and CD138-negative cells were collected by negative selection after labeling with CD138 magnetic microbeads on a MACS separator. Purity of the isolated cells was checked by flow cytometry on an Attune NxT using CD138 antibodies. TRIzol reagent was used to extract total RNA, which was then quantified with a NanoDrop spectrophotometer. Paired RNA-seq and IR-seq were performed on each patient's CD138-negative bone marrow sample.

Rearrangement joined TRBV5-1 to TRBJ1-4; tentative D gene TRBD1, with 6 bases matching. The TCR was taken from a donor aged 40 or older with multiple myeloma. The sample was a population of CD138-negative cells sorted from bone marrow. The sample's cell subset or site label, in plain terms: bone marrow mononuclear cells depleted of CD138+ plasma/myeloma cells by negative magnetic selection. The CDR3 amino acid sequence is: CASSLAGAPSNEKLFF. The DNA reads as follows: TGCGCCAGCAGCTTGGCAGGGGCCCCATCTAATGAAAAACTGTTTTTT.